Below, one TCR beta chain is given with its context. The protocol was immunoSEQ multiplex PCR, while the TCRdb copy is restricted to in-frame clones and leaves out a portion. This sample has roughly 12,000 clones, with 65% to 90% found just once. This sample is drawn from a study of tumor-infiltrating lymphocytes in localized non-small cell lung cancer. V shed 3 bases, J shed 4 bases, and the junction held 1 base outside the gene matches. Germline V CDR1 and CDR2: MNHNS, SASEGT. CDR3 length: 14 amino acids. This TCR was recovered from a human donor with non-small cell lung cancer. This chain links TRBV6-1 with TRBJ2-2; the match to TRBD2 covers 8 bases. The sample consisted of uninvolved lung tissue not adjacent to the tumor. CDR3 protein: CASSDGTSTGELFF. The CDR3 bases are TGTGCCAGCAGTGATGGGACTAGCACCGGGGAGCTGTTTTTT.